This T cell receptor (beta chain) was documented in a study of T cell changes during pregnancy in multiple sclerosis (dated by TCRdb to between 2018 and 2020). At the level of the whole study: In women with multiple sclerosis, the researchers looked at how the T cell repertoire shifted as pregnancy progressed.

With regard to this clone: Its target antigen remains unknown. Per-nucleotide qualities are absent, and no much larger clonotype sits a single base away.

The protocol used for the library was the immunoSEQ multiplex PCR assay. Held by TCRdb, this immuneACCESS table contains in-frame sequences only and omits some clones. Under half of the omission traces to an unresolved V gene where checked; the cause of the rest is unknown. This sample is represented by 70,000 to 95,000 clones; approximately 90% of them were singletons. The ten most abundant clones make up 1.9% of the sample. In the germline V gene, CDR1 corresponds to WSHSY and CDR2 to SAAADI. The V end gives up 6 bases and the J end 5 bases, leaving 13 bases in the junction not matched to a gene. The CDR3, cysteine through phenylalanine, is 17 amino acids long. Left in the record is the CDR3 DNA by itself, 51 bases read in frame from the first base.

The material was peripheral blood, obtained before pregnancy. This sequence uses TRBV10-2 and TRBJ2-5, with 12 bases aligning to TRBD2. This TCR came from a female donor with multiple sclerosis, enrolled in a pregnancy study. Read as DNA, the sequence is TGCGCCAGCAGGGGACTAGCGGGTAGGGGGGCTGGGGAGACCCAGTACTTC. It codes for CASRGLAGRGAGETQYF.